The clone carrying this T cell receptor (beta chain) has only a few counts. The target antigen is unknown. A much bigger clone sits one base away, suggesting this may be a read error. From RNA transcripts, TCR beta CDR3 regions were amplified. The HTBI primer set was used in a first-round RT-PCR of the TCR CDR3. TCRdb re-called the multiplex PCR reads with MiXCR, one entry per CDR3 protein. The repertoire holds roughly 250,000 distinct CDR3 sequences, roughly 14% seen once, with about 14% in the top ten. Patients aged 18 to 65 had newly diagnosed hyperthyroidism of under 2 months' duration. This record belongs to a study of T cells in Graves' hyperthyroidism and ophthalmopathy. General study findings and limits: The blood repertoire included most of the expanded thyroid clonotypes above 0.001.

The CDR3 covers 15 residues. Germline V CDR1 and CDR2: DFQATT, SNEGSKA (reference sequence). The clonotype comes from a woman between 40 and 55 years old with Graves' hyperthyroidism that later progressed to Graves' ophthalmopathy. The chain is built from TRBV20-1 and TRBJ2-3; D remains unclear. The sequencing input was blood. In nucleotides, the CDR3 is TGCAGTGCTAGAGATGACTGGACGAGCACAGATGCGCAGTATTTT. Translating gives CSARDDWTSTDAQYF.